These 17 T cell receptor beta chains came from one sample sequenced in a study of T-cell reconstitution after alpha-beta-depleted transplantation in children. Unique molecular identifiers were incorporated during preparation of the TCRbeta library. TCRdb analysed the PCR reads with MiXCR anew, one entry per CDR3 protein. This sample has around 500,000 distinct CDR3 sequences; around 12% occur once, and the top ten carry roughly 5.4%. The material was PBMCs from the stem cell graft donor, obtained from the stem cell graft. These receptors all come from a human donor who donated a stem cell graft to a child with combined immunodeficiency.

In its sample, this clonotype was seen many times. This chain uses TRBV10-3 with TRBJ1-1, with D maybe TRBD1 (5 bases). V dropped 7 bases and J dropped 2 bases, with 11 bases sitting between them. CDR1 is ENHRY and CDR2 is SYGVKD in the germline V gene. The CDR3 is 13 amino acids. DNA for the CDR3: TGTGCCATCACGCCCGACAGAAACACTGAAGCTTTCTTT. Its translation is CAITPDRNTEAFF.

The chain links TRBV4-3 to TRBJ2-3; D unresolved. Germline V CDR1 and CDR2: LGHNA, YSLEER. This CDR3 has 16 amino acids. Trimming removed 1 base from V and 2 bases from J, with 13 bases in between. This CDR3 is CASSQGEDAVTDTQYF. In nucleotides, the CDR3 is TGCGCCAGCAGCCAAGGGGAAGACGCGGTCACAGATACGCAGTATTTT.

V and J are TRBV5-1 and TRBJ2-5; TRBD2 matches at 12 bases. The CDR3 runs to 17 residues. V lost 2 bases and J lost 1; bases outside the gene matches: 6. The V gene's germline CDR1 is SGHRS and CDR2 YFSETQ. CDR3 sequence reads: CASSLGLAGGGQETQYF. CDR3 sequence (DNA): TGCGCCAGCAGCTTAGGCCTAGCGGGAGGGGGCCAAGAGACCCAGTACTTC.

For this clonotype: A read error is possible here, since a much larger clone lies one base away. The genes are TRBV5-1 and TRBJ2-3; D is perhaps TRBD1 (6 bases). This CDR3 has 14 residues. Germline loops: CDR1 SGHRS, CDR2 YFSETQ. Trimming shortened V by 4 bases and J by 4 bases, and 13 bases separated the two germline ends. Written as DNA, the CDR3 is TGCGCCAGCAGCCCCCAGGGGCGCGCAGATACGCAGTATTTT. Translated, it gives CASSPQGRADTQYF.

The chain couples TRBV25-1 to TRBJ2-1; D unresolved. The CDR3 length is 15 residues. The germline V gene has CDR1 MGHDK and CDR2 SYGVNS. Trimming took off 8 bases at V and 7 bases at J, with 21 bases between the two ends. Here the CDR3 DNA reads TGTGCCAGCTCCTTTATCCGGTCTTCTCTGAATGAGCAGTTCTTC. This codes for CASSFIRSSLNEQFF.

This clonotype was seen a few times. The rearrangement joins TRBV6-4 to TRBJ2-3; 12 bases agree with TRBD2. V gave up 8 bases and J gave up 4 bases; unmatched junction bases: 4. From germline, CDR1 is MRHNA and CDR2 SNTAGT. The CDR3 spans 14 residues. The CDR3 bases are TGTGCCAGCTCAGGGACTAGCGGGTCAGATACGCAGTATTTT. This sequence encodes CASSGTSGSDTQYF.

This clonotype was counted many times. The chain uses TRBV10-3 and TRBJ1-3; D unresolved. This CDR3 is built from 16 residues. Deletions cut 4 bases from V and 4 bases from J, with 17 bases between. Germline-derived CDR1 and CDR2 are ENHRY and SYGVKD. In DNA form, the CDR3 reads TGTGCCATCAGTGCCGTACCGGGCCCCAACGGAAACACCATATATTTT. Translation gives CAISAVPGPNGNTIYF.

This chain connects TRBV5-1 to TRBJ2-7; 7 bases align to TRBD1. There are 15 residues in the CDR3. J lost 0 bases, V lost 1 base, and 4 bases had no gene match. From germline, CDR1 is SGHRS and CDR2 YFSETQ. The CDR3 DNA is TGCGCCAGCAGCTTGATAGGGGGCAACTCCTACGAGCAGTACTTC. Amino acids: CASSLIGGNSYEQYF.

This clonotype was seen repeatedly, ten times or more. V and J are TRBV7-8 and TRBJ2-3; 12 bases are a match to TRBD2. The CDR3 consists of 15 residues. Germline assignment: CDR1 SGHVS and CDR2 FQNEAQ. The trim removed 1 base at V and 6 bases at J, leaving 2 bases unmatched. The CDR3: CASSLGLAGVDTQYF. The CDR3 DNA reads TGTGCCAGCAGCTTAGGACTAGCGGGAGTGGATACGCAGTATTTT.

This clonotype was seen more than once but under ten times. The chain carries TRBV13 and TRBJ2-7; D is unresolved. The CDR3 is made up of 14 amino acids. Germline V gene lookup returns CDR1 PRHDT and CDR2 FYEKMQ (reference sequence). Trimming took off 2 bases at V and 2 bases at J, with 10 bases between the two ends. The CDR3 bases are TGTGCCAGCAGCTTATATGGGTTAACCTACGAGCAGTACTTC. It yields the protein CASSLYGLTYEQYF.

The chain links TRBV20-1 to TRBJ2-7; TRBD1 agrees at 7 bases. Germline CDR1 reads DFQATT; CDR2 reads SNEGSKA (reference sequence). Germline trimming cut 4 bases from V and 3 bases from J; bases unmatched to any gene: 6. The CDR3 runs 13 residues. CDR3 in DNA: TGCAGTGCTAACACAGGGGTATACTACGAGCAGTACTTC. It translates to CSANTGVYYEQYF.

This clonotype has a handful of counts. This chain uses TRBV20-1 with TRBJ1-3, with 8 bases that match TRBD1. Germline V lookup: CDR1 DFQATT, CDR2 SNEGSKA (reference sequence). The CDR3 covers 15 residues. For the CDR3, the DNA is TGCAGGCGGGACAGGCGCCTCCACATGGGAAACACCATATATTTT. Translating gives CRRDRRLHMGNTIYF.

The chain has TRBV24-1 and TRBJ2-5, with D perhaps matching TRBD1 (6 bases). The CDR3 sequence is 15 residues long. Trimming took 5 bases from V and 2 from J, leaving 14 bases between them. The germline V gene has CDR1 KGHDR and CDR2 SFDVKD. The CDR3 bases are TGTGCCACCAGTGCCCCGGACAGTCTTCAAGAGACCCAGTACTTC. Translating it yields CATSAPDSLQETQYF.

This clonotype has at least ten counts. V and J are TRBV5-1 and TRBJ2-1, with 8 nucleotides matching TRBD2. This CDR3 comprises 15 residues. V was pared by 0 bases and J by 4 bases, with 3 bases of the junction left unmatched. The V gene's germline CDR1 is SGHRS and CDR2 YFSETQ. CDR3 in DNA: TGCGCCAGCAGCTTGGTATTAGCGGGATACAATGAGCAGTTCTTC. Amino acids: CASSLVLAGYNEQFF.

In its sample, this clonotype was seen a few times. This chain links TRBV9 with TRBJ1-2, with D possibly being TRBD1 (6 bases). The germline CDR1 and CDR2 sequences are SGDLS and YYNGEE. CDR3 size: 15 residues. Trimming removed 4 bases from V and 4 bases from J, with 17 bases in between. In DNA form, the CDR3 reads TGTGCCAGCAGCCCAGAGGCAGGGGAGGGCTATGGCTACACCTTC. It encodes CASSPEAGEGYGYTF.

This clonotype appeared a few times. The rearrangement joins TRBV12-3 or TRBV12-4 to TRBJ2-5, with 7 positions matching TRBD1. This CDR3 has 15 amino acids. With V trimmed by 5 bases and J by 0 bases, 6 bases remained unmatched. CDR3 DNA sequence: TGTGCCAGCAGTACGAGGGACAGCGACCAAGAGACCCAGTACTTC. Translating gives CASSTRDSDQETQYF.

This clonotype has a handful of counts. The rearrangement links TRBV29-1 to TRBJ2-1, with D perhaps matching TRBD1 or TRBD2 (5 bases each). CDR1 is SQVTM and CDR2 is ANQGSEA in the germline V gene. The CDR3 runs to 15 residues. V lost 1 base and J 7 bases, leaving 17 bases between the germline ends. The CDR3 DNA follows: TGCAGCGTTGAAGTCCTGGGGGATATGACGAATGAGCAGTTCTTC. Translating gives CSVEVLGDMTNEQFF.